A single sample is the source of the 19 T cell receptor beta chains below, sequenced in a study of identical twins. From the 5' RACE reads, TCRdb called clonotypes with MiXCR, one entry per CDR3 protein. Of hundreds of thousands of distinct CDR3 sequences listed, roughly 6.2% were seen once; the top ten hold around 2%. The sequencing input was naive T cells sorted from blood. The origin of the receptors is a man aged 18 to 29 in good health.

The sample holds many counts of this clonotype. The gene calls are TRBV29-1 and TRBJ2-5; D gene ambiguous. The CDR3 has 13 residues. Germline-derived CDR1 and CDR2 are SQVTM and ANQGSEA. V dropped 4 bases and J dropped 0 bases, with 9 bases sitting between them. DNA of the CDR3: TGCAGCGTTGGGTGGAAATACCAAGAGACCCAGTACTTC. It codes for CSVGWKYQETQYF.

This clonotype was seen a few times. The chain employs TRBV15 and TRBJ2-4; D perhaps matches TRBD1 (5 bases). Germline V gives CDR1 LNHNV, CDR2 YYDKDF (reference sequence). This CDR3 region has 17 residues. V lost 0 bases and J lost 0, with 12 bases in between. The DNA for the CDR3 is TGTGCCACCAGCAGAGACAAGACAGAGTTAGCCAAAAACATTCAGTACTTC. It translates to CATSRDKTELAKNIQYF.

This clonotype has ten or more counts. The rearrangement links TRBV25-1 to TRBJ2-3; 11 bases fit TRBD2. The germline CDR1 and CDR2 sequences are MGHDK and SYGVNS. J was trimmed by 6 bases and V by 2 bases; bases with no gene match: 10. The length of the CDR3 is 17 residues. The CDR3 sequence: CASSEPRLAGSWDTQYF. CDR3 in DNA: TGTGCCAGCAGTGAACCCCGACTAGCGGGGAGTTGGGATACGCAGTATTTT.

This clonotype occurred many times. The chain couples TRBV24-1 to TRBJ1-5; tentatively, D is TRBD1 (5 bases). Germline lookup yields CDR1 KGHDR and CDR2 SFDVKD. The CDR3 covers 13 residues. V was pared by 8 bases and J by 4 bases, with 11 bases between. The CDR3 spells CATNDRQNQPQHF. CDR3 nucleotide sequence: TGTGCCACCAACGACAGACAAAATCAGCCCCAGCATTTT.

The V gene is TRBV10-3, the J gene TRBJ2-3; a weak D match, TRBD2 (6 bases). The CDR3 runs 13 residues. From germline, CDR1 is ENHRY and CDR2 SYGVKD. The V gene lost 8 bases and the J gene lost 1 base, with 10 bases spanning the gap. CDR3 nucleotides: TGTGCCATCGGGCGGGAAGGCACAGATACGCAGTATTTT. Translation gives CAIGREGTDTQYF.

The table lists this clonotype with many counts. The CDR3 DNA reads as TGCAGTGCTAGTTCAGTTCAGGGGAACACTGAAGCTTTCTTT. Translated: CSASSVQGNTEAFF. V gene TRBV20-1 combines with J gene TRBJ1-1; perhaps TRBD1 as D (5 bases). Germline CDR1 and CDR2: DFQATT and SNEGSKA (reference sequence). V was clipped by 3 bases and J by 1 base, with 12 bases between them. This CDR3 contains 14 residues.

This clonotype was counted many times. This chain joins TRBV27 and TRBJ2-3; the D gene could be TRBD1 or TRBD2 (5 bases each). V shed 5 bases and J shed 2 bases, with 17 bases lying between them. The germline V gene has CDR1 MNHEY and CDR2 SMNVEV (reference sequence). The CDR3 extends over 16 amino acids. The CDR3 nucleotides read TGTGCCAGCAGTAGGCAGGGAGTAATCGCCACAGATACGCAGTATTTT. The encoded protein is CASSRQGVIATDTQYF.

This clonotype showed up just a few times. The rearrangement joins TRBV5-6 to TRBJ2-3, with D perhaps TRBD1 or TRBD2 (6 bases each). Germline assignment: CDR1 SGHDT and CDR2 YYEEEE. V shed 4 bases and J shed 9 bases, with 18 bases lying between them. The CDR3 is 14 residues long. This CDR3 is CASSPLRGPWTQYF. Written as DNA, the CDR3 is TGTGCCAGCAGCCCCCTCCGGGGGCCGTGGACGCAGTATTTT.

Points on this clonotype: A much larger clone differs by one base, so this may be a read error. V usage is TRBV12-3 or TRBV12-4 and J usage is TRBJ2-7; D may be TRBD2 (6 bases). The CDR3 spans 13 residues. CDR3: CASSPGAVSEHYV. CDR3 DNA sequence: TGTGCCAGCAGTCCGGGAGCGGTGAGCGAGCACTACGTC.

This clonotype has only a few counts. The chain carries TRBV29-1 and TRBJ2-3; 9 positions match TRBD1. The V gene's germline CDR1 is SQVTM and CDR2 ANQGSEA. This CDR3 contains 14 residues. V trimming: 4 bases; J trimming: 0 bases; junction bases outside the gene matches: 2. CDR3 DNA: TGCAGCGTTGCCGGGACAGGGAGCACAGATACGCAGTATTTT. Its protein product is CSVAGTGSTDTQYF.

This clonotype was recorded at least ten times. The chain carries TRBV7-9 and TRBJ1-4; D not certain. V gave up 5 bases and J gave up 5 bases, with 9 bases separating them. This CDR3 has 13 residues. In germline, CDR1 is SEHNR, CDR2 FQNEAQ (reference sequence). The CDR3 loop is CASSQDHNEKLFF. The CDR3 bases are TGTGCCAGCAGCCAAGACCACAATGAAAAACTGTTTTTT. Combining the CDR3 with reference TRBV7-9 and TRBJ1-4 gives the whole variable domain DTGVSQNPRHKITKRGQNVTFRCDPISEHNRLYWYRQTLGQGPEFLTYFQNEAQLEKSRLLSDRFSAERPKGSFSTLEIQRTEQGDSAMYLCASSQDHNEKLFFGSGTQLSVL.

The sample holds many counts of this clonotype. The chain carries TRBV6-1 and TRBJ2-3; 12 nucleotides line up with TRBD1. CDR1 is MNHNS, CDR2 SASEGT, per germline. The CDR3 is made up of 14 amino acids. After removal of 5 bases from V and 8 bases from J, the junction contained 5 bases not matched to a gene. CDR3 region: CASSPGTGGGTQYF. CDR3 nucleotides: TGTGCCAGCAGTCCCGGGACAGGGGGCGGTACGCAGTATTTT.

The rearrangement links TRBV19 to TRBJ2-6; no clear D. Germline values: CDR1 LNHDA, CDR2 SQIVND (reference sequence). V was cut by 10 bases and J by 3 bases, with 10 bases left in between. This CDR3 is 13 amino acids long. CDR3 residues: CATGPGGANVLTF. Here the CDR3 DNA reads TGTGCCACTGGTCCGGGTGGGGCCAACGTCCTGACTTTC.

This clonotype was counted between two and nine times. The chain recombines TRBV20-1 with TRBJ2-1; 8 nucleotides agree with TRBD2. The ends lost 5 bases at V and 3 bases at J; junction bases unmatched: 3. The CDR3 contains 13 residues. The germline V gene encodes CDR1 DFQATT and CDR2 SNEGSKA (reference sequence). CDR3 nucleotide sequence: TGCAGTGCTTATAGCGGGAACTACAATGAGCAGTTCTTC. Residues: CSAYSGNYNEQFF.

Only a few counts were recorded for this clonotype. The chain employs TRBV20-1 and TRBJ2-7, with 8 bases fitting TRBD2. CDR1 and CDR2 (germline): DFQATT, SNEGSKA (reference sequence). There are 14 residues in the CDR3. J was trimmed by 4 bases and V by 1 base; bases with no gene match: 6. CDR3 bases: TGCAGTGCTAGAGGTCTTAGCGGGACATACGAGCAGTACTTC. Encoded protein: CSARGLSGTYEQYF.

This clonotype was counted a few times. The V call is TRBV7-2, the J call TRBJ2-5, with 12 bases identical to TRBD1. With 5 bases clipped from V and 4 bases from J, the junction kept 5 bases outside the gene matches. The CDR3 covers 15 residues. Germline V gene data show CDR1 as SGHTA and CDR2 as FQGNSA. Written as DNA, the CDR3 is TGTGCCAGCAGCCAAAGGGACAGGGGGCTAGAGACCCAGTACTTC. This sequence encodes CASSQRDRGLETQYF. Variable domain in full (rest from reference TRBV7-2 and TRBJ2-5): GAGVSQSPSNKVTEKGKDVELRCDPISGHTALYWYRQSLGQGLEFLIYFQGNSAPDKSGLPSDRFSAERTGGSVSTLTIQRTQQEDSAVYLCASSQRDRGLETQYFGPGTRLLVL.

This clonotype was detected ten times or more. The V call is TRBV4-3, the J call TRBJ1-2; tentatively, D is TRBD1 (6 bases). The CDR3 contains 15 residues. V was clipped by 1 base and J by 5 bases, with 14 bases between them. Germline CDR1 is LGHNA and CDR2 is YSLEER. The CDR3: CASSQAGRGPYGYTF. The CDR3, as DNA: TGCGCCAGCAGCCAAGCGGGCAGGGGCCCGTATGGCTACACCTTC.

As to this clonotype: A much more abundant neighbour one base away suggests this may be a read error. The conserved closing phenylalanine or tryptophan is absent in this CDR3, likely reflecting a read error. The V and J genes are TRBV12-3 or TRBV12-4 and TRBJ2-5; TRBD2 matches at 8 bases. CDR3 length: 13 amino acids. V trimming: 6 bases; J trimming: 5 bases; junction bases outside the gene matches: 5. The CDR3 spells CASRGLAKETQYL. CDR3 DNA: TGTGCCAGCAGAGGACTAGCTAAGGAGACCCAGTACCTC.

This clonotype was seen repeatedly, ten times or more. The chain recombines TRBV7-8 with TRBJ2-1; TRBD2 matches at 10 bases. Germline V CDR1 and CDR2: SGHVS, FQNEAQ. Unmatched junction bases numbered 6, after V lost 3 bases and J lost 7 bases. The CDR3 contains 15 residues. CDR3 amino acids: CASSLQAGGGNEQFF. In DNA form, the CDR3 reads TGTGCCAGCAGCTTGCAAGCGGGAGGGGGGAATGAGCAGTTCTTC.